The table lists the clone carrying this T cell receptor (beta chain) with a few counts. The antigen remains unidentified. TCRdb called the reads again in MiXCR, with one record for every CDR3 protein. The sample lists about 360,000 distinct CDR3 sequences; approximately 18% were seen once. Germline lookup yields CDR1 SGHVS and CDR2 FQNEAQ. This CDR3 spans 15 amino acids. After removal of 5 bases from V and 6 bases from J, the junction contained 8 bases not matched to a gene. These data come from a study of T cell repertoires in cytomegalovirus infection. Study context: CMV infection and matching HLA type were both indicated by public TCR beta signatures. Study findings and constraints: Of the TCR beta families, the public ones yielded a cumulative frequency that identified carriers of CMV plus the relevant HLA. Dominating the ex vivo response were HLA-C-restricted CMV-specific TCR beta clonotypes.

This TCR was recovered from a human donor in good health (CMV status not recorded). Some clones in this sample may be carry-over from other donors' samples. Sequencing used PBMCs. The rearrangement joins TRBV7-8 to TRBJ2-2; 8 bases align to TRBD1. Written as DNA, the CDR3 is TGTGCCAGCAGCCAAGGAGCACAGGGGGCCGGGGAGCTGTTTTTT. Protein sequence: CASSQGAQGAGELFF.